This record looks at one T cell receptor beta chain sequence and its context. The antigen is undetermined. The CDR3 loop spans 15 amino acids. CDR1 and CDR2 from the germline V gene are MNHNY and SVGAGI (reference sequence). V gave up 0 bases and J gave up 3 bases, with 9 bases separating them. TCRdb's table, derived via immunoSEQ multiplex PCR, lists solely in-frame clones and lacks some. Counted here are 30,000 to 35,000 clones, around 90% occurring once; the ten biggest clones make up 5.4%. The data belong to a study of regulatory and conventional T cells in RAG deficiency. Study-wide results and limits: Omenn patients showed >85% Treg-Tconv overlap and shorter CDR3 lengths. RAG-deficient patients showed markedly lower Shannon entropy and higher Simpson indices than control T-cell subsets. Other subsets showed roughly 10-fold reductions, but Treg unique TCR beta sequences fell about 92-fold in these patients.

A further study also used this sample, focusing on regulatory T cells. That report adds: The primer mix had 52 TRBV and 13 TRBJ primers. Regulatory T cells showed the strongest V-J pair restriction and V/J gene skewing among patient repertoires.

The rearrangement uses TRBV6-6 and TRBJ1-5; the D gene is possibly TRBD1 (6 bases). The sample taken for sequencing was CD8+ T cells sorted from blood. The receptor comes from a human donor in good health. The DNA of the CDR3 is TGTGCCAGCAGTTACTCGGGACAAAACAATCAGCCCCAGCATTTT. Translated, it gives CASSYSGQNNQPQHF.